The source of this T cell receptor beta chain is a study of early T cells in non-severe SARS-CoV-2 infection. Study summary: Bulk RNA isolated from unsorted whole blood underwent sequencing; chains were not paired.

V shed 6 bases and J shed 0 bases, with 12 bases lying between them. CDR3 size: 14 residues. CDR1 MNHEY and CDR2 SVGEGT come from the germline V gene. Unique molecular identifiers were added to individual cDNA molecules. TCRdb reanalysed the 5' RACE reads using MiXCR and keeps one entry per CDR3 protein. The sample has more than 35,000 distinct CDR3 sequences, around 10% seen once. Study outcomes and limitations: Private and CD4 specificities were missed by VDJdb matching, skewed to anti-spike CD8.

A note on this clonotype: Its antigen is unidentified.

The sequencing input was whole blood. This TCR was sampled from an adult who was a healthcare worker with PCR-confirmed SARS-CoV-2 infection or an uninfected control (not recorded which). The rearrangement joins TRBV6-2 or TRBV6-3 to TRBJ2-7, with a possible D match to TRBD1 (6 bases). The CDR3 loop is CASRRQESSYEQYF. CDR3 DNA: TGTGCCAGCAGACGACAGGAAAGCTCCTACGAGCAGTACTTC.